This T cell receptor (beta chain) was sequenced for a study of blood T cell repertoires in COVID-19. On the study more broadly: Donors in the United States, Italy and Spain gave samples during acute or convalescent COVID-19.

In the authors' methods: Estimation of nucleated cell counts relied on the amplification of reference gene primers. Method: immunoSEQ multiplex PCR; TCRdb's copy keeps in-frame clones and lacks some. V and J calls and clone size are given by that table; D and trimming were obtained from the DNA. The repertoire holds around 200,000 clones, with approximately 89% as singletons. Input material: peripheral blood. The sequence was collected from a man aged 35 to 55 with active or convalescent COVID-19.

The CDR3 reads CAWARGGKTYEQYF. CDR3 in DNA: TGTGCCTGGGCCCGGGGGGGGAAAACCTACGAGCAGTACTTC. This chain uses TRBV30 with TRBJ2-7; the match to TRBD2 covers 8 bases. The CDR3 has 14 amino acids. Germline CDR1 GTSNPN, CDR2 SVGIG (reference sequence). V trimming: 5 bases; J trimming: 2 bases; junction bases outside the gene matches: 8.